Listed below are T cell receptor beta chains from one sample, sequenced in a study of blood T cell repertoires in COVID-19. Method: immunoSEQ multiplex PCR; TCRdb's copy keeps in-frame clones and lacks some. The data show some 200,000 clones, more than 75% seen once. Sequencing was done on a sample of peripheral blood. These receptors came from a man between 45 and 60 years old who had recovered from COVID-19. The CDR3 runs from the conserved cysteine through the conserved F or W. The D gene is left open where the match is weak. Size is omitted from some rows. Given values are once, few, many or a class for expanded clones.

>-|TRBJ2-5|TRBV6-6|-
CASKIDRSQETQYF
TGTGCCAGCAAGATCGACAGGTCTCAAGAGACCCAGTACTTC
>few|TRBJ2-3|TRBV7-7|TRBD1
CASSLTGPGQGAVTQYF
TGTGCCAGCAGCTTAACAGGACCCGGACAGGGGGCGGTTACGCAGTATTTT
>-|TRBJ2-7|TRBV4-1|TRBD1
CASSQGDRVGLRNEQYF
TGCGCCAGCAGCCAAGGGGACAGGGTAGGGCTGAGAAACGAGCAGTACTTC
>-|TRBJ2-3|TRBV5-1|-
CASNPRTGSGTDTQYF
TGCGCCAGCAATCCTCGTACAGGGTCGGGCACAGATACGCAGTATTTT
>-|TRBJ1-2|TRBV28|TRBD1
CASSQPGQGILGYGYTF
TGTGCCAGCAGCCAACCGGGACAGGGTATTTTAGGGTATGGCTACACCTTC
>-|TRBJ2-1|TRBV6-5|-
CASSPARVFEQFF
TGTGCCAGCAGCCCCGCCAGGGTTTTCGAGCAGTTCTTC
>-|TRBJ2-5|TRBV6-5|-
CASSSRPGLSAETQYF
TGTGCCAGCAGTTCTCGCCCCGGACTAAGCGCAGAGACCCAGTACTTC
>few|TRBJ2-7|TRBV24-1|TRBD1
CATSDSMTGTYEQYF
TGTGCCACCAGTGATTCCATGACAGGGACCTACGAGCAGTACTTC
>few|TRBJ2-7|TRBV27|TRBD2
CASSPTGLAGGPAYEQYF
TGTGCCAGCAGCCCCACTGGACTAGCGGGAGGGCCTGCCTACGAGCAGTACTTC
>-|TRBJ2-2|TRBV19|TRBD1
CASRDRFSTGELFF
TGTGCCAGTAGGGACAGGTTTTCCACCGGGGAGCTGTTTTTT
>-|TRBJ2-5|TRBV2|-
CASRGKETQYF
TGTGCCAGCCGGGGGAAAGAGACCCAGTACTTC
>-|TRBJ2-7|TRBV27|TRBD1
CASSLGTGYEQYF
TGTGCCAGCAGTCTCGGGACAGGGTACGAGCAGTACTTC
>-|TRBJ2-1|TRBV4-2|TRBD2
CASSQDGGRADDEQFF
TGTGCCAGCAGCCAAGATGGCGGGAGGGCCGACGATGAGCAGTTCTTC
>-|TRBJ2-5|TRBV5-4|TRBD1
CASSFGQEQETQYF
TGTGCCAGCAGCTTCGGACAGGAACAAGAGACCCAGTACTTC
>-|TRBJ1-2|TRBV15|-
CATSRVTGLGYGYTF
TGTGCCACCAGCAGAGTAACGGGGTTGGGGTATGGCTACACCTTC
>-|TRBJ1-3|TRBV19|-
CASSIGQGLSGNTIYF
TGTGCCAGTAGTATCGGCCAGGGTCTATCTGGAAACACCATATATTTT
>-|TRBJ1-2|TRBV5-4|-
CASSLDRNYGYTF
TGTGCCAGCAGCTTGGACAGAAACTATGGCTACACCTTC
>-|TRBJ1-1|TRBV6-6|-
CASSYLALANEAFF
TGTGCCAGCAGTTACTTAGCTCTAGCTAATGAAGCTTTCTTT
>-|TRBJ1-3|TRBV23-1|TRBD1
CASSLDRTGHSGNTIYF
TGCGCCAGCAGCCTCGATCGGACAGGTCACTCTGGAAACACCATATATTTT
>-|TRBJ1-1|TRBV7-2|-
CASRSGMGNTEAFF
TGTGCCAGCAGGTCAGGGATGGGAAACACTGAAGCTTTCTTT
>-|TRBJ1-1|TRBV6-5|-
CASSLGPSQTEAFF
TGTGCCAGCAGCCTTGGTCCATCTCAGACTGAAGCTTTCTTT
>-|TRBJ2-7|TRBV2|-
CASKAYQWSSYEQYF
TGTGCCAGCAAGGCCTACCAGTGGAGCTCCTACGAGCAGTACTTC
>-|TRBJ2-7|TRBV2|TRBD1
CASQGWATGPSIGEQYF
TGTGCCAGCCAGGGCTGGGCGACAGGGCCTTCCATCGGGGAGCAGTACTTC
>-|TRBJ2-7|TRBV2|TRBD1
CASNLGQKTYEQYF
TGTGCCAGCAACTTGGGACAGAAGACCTACGAGCAGTACTTC
>-|TRBJ1-5|TRBV6-5|TRBD1
CASSTDRGHQPQHF
TGTGCCAGCAGCACAGACAGGGGGCACCAGCCCCAGCATTTT
>-|TRBJ2-2|TRBV4-1|-
CASSPQGDRELFF
TGCGCCAGCAGCCCACAGGGAGATCGGGAGCTGTTTTTT
>-|TRBJ2-2|TRBV2|TRBD2
CASSLGTSGTNTGELFF
TGTGCCAGCAGTCTAGGGACTAGCGGGACGAACACCGGGGAGCTGTTTTTT
>-|TRBJ2-3|TRBV19|-
CASSVASTDTQYF
TGTGCCAGCTCAGTGGCTTCTACAGATACGCAGTATTTT
>-|TRBJ1-4|TRBV27|TRBD1
CASSGGGWEKLFF
TGTGCCAGCAGCGGAGGGGGCTGGGAAAAACTGTTTTTT
>-|TRBJ2-7|TRBV3-1/TRBV3-2|-
CASSQDLTFRSYEQYF
TGTGCCAGCAGCCAAGATCTAACGTTCCGCTCCTACGAGCAGTACTTC
>-|TRBJ2-7|TRBV29-1|TRBD2
CSGAGGGGYEQYF
TGCAGCGGAGCGGGAGGAGGGGGTTACGAGCAGTACTTC
>-|TRBJ2-2|TRBV9|TRBD1
CASSVGTGGSYTGELFF
TGTGCCAGCAGCGTAGGGACAGGGGGCAGCTACACCGGGGAGCTGTTTTTT
>once|TRBJ1-2|TRBV18|TRBD1
CASSPDRGPYGYTF
TGTGCCAGCTCACCCGACAGGGGTCCCTATGGCTACACCTTC
>-|TRBJ2-1|TRBV19|TRBD1
CASSLRDRAYNEQFF
TGTGCCAGTAGTTTACGGGACAGGGCCTACAATGAGCAGTTCTTC
>-|TRBJ2-7|TRBV11-2|TRBD2
CASSLKASGSYEQYF
TGTGCCAGCAGCTTAAAGGCTAGCGGGAGCTACGAGCAGTACTTC
>once|TRBJ2-7|TRBV6-5|-
CASSYSTTSSEQYF
TGTGCCAGCAGTTACAGCACGACTAGTAGCGAGCAGTACTTC
>-|TRBJ2-3|TRBV3-1/TRBV3-2|TRBD2
CASSQAQGLAGANTQYF
TGTGCCAGCAGCCAAGCACAGGGACTAGCGGGAGCGAATACGCAGTATTTT
>-|TRBJ1-4|TRBV18|-
CASSLSTPATNEKLFF
TGTGCCAGCTCACTTTCGACACCTGCAACTAATGAAAAACTGTTTTTT
>-|TRBJ2-7|TRBV7-8|TRBD1
CASSHGQGNYEQYF
TGTGCCAGCAGTCACGGACAGGGGAACTACGAGCAGTACTTC
>-|TRBJ1-4|TRBV5-6|TRBD1
CASSLAGTGDEKLFF
TGTGCCAGCAGCTTGGCCGGGACAGGGGATGAAAAACTGTTTTTT
>-|TRBJ1-5|TRBV19|-
CASSGNQPQHF
TGTGCCAGTTCGGGGAATCAGCCCCAGCATTTT
>-|TRBJ1-1|TRBV7-9|TRBD1
CASSRRGLPGNTEAFF
TGTGCCAGCAGCCGCAGGGGGCTCCCGGGGAACACTGAAGCTTTCTTT
>-|TRBJ2-3|TRBV28|-
CASSFPYSTDTQYF
TGTGCCAGCAGTTTTCCGTATAGCACAGATACGCAGTATTTT
>-|TRBJ1-2|TRBV2|TRBD1
CAKNHGTGDYGYTF
TGTGCCAAGAATCACGGGACAGGGGACTATGGCTACACCTTC
>-|TRBJ2-7|TRBV6-6|TRBD1
CASSRTGSSYEQYF
TGTGCCAGCAGCAGGACAGGGAGCTCCTACGAGCAGTACTTC
>-|TRBJ1-6|TRBV15|TRBD1
CATSRPDRGPNSPLHF
TGTGCCACCAGCAGACCTGACAGGGGGCCCAATTCACCCCTCCACTTT
>-|TRBJ1-5|TRBV10-3|TRBD1
CATNDRDDQPQHF
TGTGCCACTAACGACAGGGACGATCAGCCCCAGCATTTT
>-|TRBJ2-2|TRBV19|-
CASRGGERKTGELFF
TGTGCCAGTAGAGGCGGGGAGCGGAAGACCGGGGAGCTGTTTTTT
>once|TRBJ2-6|TRBV5-8|-
CASSLTGSGANVLTF
TGTGCCAGCAGCTTGACGGGCTCTGGGGCCAACGTCCTGACTTTC
>-|TRBJ1-1|TRBV5-1|-
CASSLDSHTEAFF
TGCGCCAGCAGCTTGGACAGCCACACTGAAGCTTTCTTT
>-|TRBJ1-4|TRBV30|-
CAWNPGEIAGEKLFF
TGTGCCTGGAACCCAGGGGAAATTGCAGGTGAAAAACTGTTTTTT
>-|TRBJ1-4|TRBV19|-
CASSIGQVRSEKLFF
TGTGCCAGTAGTATAGGACAGGTTCGGAGTGAAAAACTGTTTTTT
>-|TRBJ2-2|TRBV27|-
CASSLKPPGHTGELFF
TGTGCCAGCAGTTTAAAGCCCCCAGGGCACACCGGGGAGCTGTTTTTT
>-|TRBJ1-1|TRBV7-9|TRBD1
CASSLAIGQGFAEAFF
TGTGCCAGCAGCTTAGCTATCGGACAGGGGTTCGCTGAAGCTTTCTTT
>-|TRBJ1-5|TRBV19|-
CASSVRGAGTGGSNQPQHF
TGTGCCAGTAGTGTAAGGGGGGCAGGGACGGGAGGTAGCAATCAGCCCCAGCATTTT